Listed below are T cell receptor beta chains from one sample, sequenced in a study of T cell changes during pregnancy in multiple sclerosis. Clones were sequenced by immunoSEQ multiplex PCR, and TCRdb holds only the in-frame ones, with some missing. This sample has 9,500 to 14,000 clones, with roughly 80% found just once. Sequenced here: CD8+ T cells from peripheral blood mononuclear cells, sampled after pregnancy. The receptors stem from a female donor in good health, enrolled as a control in a pregnancy study. CDR3s include the opening cysteine and the closing phenylalanine or tryptophan. D genes are given only for firm matches. A row's size may be missing; if present it is once, few, many or a size class.

clone size,V gene,J gene,D gene,CDR3 DNA,CDR3 protein
-,TRBV7-9,TRBJ2-1,-,TGTGCCAGCAGCTCGAGCTCCTACAATGAGCAGTTCTTC,CASSSSSYNEQFF
medium-sized,TRBV19,TRBJ2-7,-,TGTGCCAGTAGTATAGACAGGGGAAACGAGCAGTACTTC,CASSIDRGNEQYF
-,TRBV28,TRBJ2-1,-,TGTGCCAGCAGCCTGTTTAATTCTCCGGACAATGAGCAGTTCTTC,CASSLFNSPDNEQFF
-,TRBV5-1,TRBJ2-1,TRBD2,TGCGCCAGCAGCTCCGGGACTAGCTTCAATGAGCAGTTCTTC,CASSSGTSFNEQFF
-,TRBV9,TRBJ2-1,-,TGTGCCAGCAGCGCCCGCCCTGCCCAAAGGATAGCGGACTACAATGAGCAGTTCTTC,CASSARPAQRIADYNEQFF
-,TRBV7-9,TRBJ2-7,TRBD1,TGTGCCAGCAGCGATGGGGACAGGGCATCCTACGAGCAGTACTTC,CASSDGDRASYEQYF
-,TRBV5-5,TRBJ1-5,TRBD1,TGTGCCAGCAGCTTGGTCGATTACAGGGGGAATCAGCCCCAGCATTTT,CASSLVDYRGNQPQHF
-,TRBV4-2,TRBJ2-7,-,TGTGCCAGCAGCCAAGGACTCCAGGGCTACGAGCAGTACTTC,CASSQGLQGYEQYF
-,TRBV7-3,TRBJ2-1,TRBD2,TGTGCCAGCAGCCCCGGGCGGGGGGCTGGGAATGAGCAGTTCTTC,CASSPGRGAGNEQFF
-,TRBV6-6,TRBJ2-2,-,TGTGCCAGCAGTCCTCCGGACTTGAGGACCGGGGAGCTGTTTTTT,CASSPPDLRTGELFF
-,TRBV6-5,TRBJ1-2,-,TGTGCCAGCAGCCACTCCGGGTCGGGCTATGGCTACACCTTC,CASSHSGSGYGYTF
-,TRBV27,TRBJ1-2,-,TGTGCCAGCAGTTCGTCCGATCCCGGGGCTAACTATGGCTACACCTTC,CASSSSDPGANYGYTF
-,TRBV13,TRBJ2-6,-,TGTGCCAGCAGCTTAGGAGAGGGCCCTGGGGCCAACGTCCTGACTTTC,CASSLGEGPGANVLTF
few,TRBV19,TRBJ2-7,-,TGTGCCAGTAGTATCGCCCCCGGGGGTCTGGGTGAGCAGTACTTC,CASSIAPGGLGEQYF
large,TRBV9,TRBJ1-1,-,TGTGCCAGCAGCGAGACCGGGGGGTTATTGGCTGAAGCTTTCTTT,CASSETGGLLAEAFF
-,TRBV7-9,TRBJ2-5,TRBD2,TGTGCCAGCAGCTTCCACGGGGGAGGGGAGACCCAGTACTTC,CASSFHGGGETQYF
-,TRBV11-2,TRBJ2-4,-,TGTGCCAGCAGCTTAGTACCCGCGGGCACCGGCCCCCAGTACTTC,CASSLVPAGTGPQYF
-,TRBV30,TRBJ2-7,-,TGTGCCTGGAGTCCAATTTTTATGACAGACTACGAGCAGTACTTC,CAWSPIFMTDYEQYF
few,TRBV27,TRBJ2-4,TRBD1,TGTGCCAGCAGTTTACTCTCTCCAGGGACAGGTGTTAAAAACATTCAGTACTTC,CASSLLSPGTGVKNIQYF
-,TRBV6-1,TRBJ1-4,TRBD1,TGTGCCAGCAGCGGACAGGGATTCGAAAAACTGTTTTTT,CASSGQGFEKLFF
-,TRBV19,TRBJ2-7,TRBD1,TGTGCCACCTCCGGGACAGGGTCCTCCTACGAGCAGTACTTC,CATSGTGSSYEQYF
-,TRBV6-1,TRBJ2-5,TRBD2,TGTGCCAGCAGTGAAGTGGGCGGGGGGGCCGTGACCCAGTACTTC,CASSEVGGGAVTQYF
-,TRBV7-8,TRBJ1-6,-,TGTGCCAGCAGCTCACTCCCGCGGGTGGAACCCCTCCACTTT,CASSSLPRVEPLHF
-,TRBV4-3,TRBJ2-2,TRBD1,TGCGCCAGCAGCCTAGGACAGGAGAACACCGGGGAGCTGTTTTTT,CASSLGQENTGELFF
-,TRBV4-1,TRBJ2-5,-,TGCGCCAGCAGAGCCGATCCGTACCAAGAGACCCAGTACTTC,CASRADPYQETQYF
few,TRBV11-2,TRBJ2-5,-,TGTGCCAGCAGTCGAAGACGACTGGATGGGGAGACCCAGTACTTC,CASSRRRLDGETQYF
-,TRBV5-6,TRBJ2-3,TRBD2,TGTGCCAGCAGCCGAACTAGCGGGTATAGCACAGATACGCAGTATTTT,CASSRTSGYSTDTQYF
-,TRBV10-1,TRBJ2-1,TRBD2,TGCGCCAGCAGTGAGTCGTATCGTAGCGGGGGATACAATGAGCAGTTCTTC,CASSESYRSGGYNEQFF
-,TRBV7-9,TRBJ2-1,TRBD2,TGTGCCAGCACCGATTGGACTAGCGGGGGAGTTGAGCAGTTCTTC,CASTDWTSGGVEQFF
-,TRBV6-5,TRBJ2-7,TRBD2,TGTGCCAGCAGTTACTCCTCGCGGGGGGACGAGCAGTACTTC,CASSYSSRGDEQYF
-,TRBV30,TRBJ2-1,TRBD2,TGTGCCTGGAGTGTACCCGGACTAGTCAATGAGCAGTTCTTC,CAWSVPGLVNEQFF
-,TRBV2,TRBJ2-1,TRBD1,TGTGCCAGCAGTGCTTGGGACAGGGAACGGTACAATGAGCAGTTCTTC,CASSAWDRERYNEQFF
-,TRBV4-1,TRBJ2-7,TRBD1,TGCGCCAGCAGCCAAGATAGTACAGGGGCATACGAGCAGTACTTC,CASSQDSTGAYEQYF
-,TRBV6-5,TRBJ2-7,-,TGTGCCAGCAGTGTATCTAGCGAGTACGGGGAGCAGTACTTC,CASSVSSEYGEQYF
few,TRBV5-6,TRBJ2-3,-,TGTGCCAGCAGCTCTGTGCGGGGAGCAGATACGCAGTATTTT,CASSSVRGADTQYF
-,TRBV5-1,TRBJ2-2,TRBD1,TGCGCCAGCAGCTTGGCGGGACAGGGGGCATACGGGGAGCTGTTTTTT,CASSLAGQGAYGELFF